Following are 5 T cell receptor beta chains from one sample sequenced in a study of OX40 agonist ivuxolimab in advanced cancers. The assay was immunoSEQ multiplex PCR, and TCRdb's table has in-frame clones only and misses some. The sample includes just over 90,000 clones, around 91% of them seen just once. Sequenced here: CD4+ or CD8+ T cells sorted from blood, sampled in a trial of the OX40 agonist ivuxolimab. These receptors all stem from an adult with an advanced solid tumor such as melanoma, head and neck, liver or kidney cancer.

The chain joins TRBV19 to TRBJ2-6, with 7 bases fitting TRBD1. The CDR3 spans 14 residues. J lost 7 bases, V lost 7 bases, and 7 bases had no gene match. Per the germline V gene, CDR1 is LNHDA and CDR2 is SQIVND (reference sequence). Written as DNA, the CDR3 is TGTGCCAGTACACCTGGACAGGTAGCCAACGTCCTGACTTTC. Its protein is CASTPGQVANVLTF.

The rearrangement links TRBV2 to TRBJ1-1; 9 nucleotides agree with TRBD1. J lost 3 bases, V lost 6 bases, and 5 bases had no gene match. This CDR3 has 14 residues. Germline V gene data show CDR1 as SNHLY and CDR2 as FYNNEI. CDR3 amino acids: CASRGQGRYTEAFF. In nucleotides, the CDR3 is TGTGCCAGCAGGGGACAGGGAAGGTACACTGAAGCTTTCTTT.

The chain links TRBV11-2 to TRBJ2-2; D gene unclear. Trimming took 5 bases from V and 2 from J, leaving 12 bases between them. This CDR3 has 15 residues. From germline, CDR1 is SGHAT and CDR2 FQNNGV. CDR3 DNA sequence: TGTGCCAGCAGCCTCACGAGGTCAAACACCGGGGAGCTGTTTTTT. It translates to CASSLTRSNTGELFF.

The chain recombines TRBV19 with TRBJ2-2, with 10 bases lining up with TRBD1. This CDR3 has 16 residues. V shed 5 bases and J 6 bases; nucleotides not matched to a gene: 9. CDR1 and CDR2 (germline): LNHDA, SQIVND (reference sequence). CDR3 bases: TGTGCCAGTAGTCGCCGGGACAGGGGCCAACCCGGGGAGCTGTTTTTT. This codes for CASSRRDRGQPGELFF.

CDR3 loop: CATGIAGGAVGELFF. The CDR3 DNA reads as TGTGCCACCGGGATAGCGGGAGGGGCCGTGGGGGAGCTGTTTTTT. The chain is built from TRBV15 and TRBJ2-2; TRBD2 agrees at 11 bases. CDR3 length equals 15 residues. Germline-derived CDR1 and CDR2 are LNHNV and YYDKDF (reference sequence). Trimming cost V 8 bases and J 8 bases; bases outside gene matches: 10.